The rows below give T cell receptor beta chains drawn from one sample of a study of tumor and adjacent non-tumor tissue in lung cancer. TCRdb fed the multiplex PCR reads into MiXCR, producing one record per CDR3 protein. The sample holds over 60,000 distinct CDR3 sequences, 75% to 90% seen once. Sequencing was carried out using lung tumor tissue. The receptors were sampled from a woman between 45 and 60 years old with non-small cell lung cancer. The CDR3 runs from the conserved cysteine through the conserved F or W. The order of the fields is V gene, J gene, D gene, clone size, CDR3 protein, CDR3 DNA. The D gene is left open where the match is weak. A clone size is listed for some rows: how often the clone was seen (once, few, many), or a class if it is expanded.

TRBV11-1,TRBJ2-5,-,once,CANSLGQPQENQYF,TGTGCCAACAGTCTGGGACAACCCCAAGAGAACCAGTACTTC
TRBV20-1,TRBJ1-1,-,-,CTARDPVTGTNTEAFF,TGCACTGCAAGAGATCCCGTGACAGGTACGAACACTGAAGCTTTCTTT
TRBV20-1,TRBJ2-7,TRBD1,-,CSVRGWTGWTYEQYF,TGCAGTGTTAGAGGCTGGACAGGGTGGACCTACGAGCAGTACTTC
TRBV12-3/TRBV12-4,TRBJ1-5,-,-,CASTPRGTELGQPQHF,TGTGCCAGTACTCCTAGGGGAACAGAGTTAGGTCAGCCCCAGCATTTT
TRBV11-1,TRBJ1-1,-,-,CVSSLGGGNTEAFF,TGTGTCAGCAGCCTAGGAGGAGGGAACACTGAAGCTTTCTTT
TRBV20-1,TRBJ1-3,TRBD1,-,CSVRQGLQGNIIYF,TGCAGTGTTCGACAGGGCTTGCAGGGGAACATCATATATTTT
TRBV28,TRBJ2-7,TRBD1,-,CASSMIDRGDGYEQCF,TGTGCCAGCAGTATGATCGACAGGGGAGATGGCTACGAGCAGTGCTTC
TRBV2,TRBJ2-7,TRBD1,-,CASSELPGQGVEQYF,TGTGCCAGCAGTGAGCTCCCGGGACAGGGGGTCGAGCAGTACTTC
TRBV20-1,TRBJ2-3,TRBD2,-,CGARGVIAGLTDTQYF,TGCGGTGCTAGAGGCGTGATAGCGGGGCTCACAGATACGCAGTATTTT
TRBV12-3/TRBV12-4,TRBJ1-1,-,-,CATSFMGATEAFF,TGTGCCACCAGTTTTATGGGGGCTACTGAAGCTTTCTTT
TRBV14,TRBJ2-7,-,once,CASIQGLGAGSYGQYF,TGTGCCAGCATCCAAGGTTTAGGGGCAGGCTCCTACGGGCAGTACTTC
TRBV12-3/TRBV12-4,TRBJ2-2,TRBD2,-,CASSAAGVAEELFF,TGTGCCAGCAGTGCCGCGGGGGTCGCGGAGGAGCTTTTTTTT
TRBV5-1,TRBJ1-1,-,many,CASSFAQGGGTEAFF,TGCGCCAGCAGCTTCGCACAGGGCGGAGGGACTGAAGCTTTCTTT
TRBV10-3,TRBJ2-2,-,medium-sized,CAIGAGELFF,TGTGCCATCGGGGCCGGGGAGCTGTTTTTT
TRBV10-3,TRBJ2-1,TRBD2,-,CAITGLAGDSSSYNEQFF,TGTGCCATCACGGGGCTAGCGGGAGATTCAAGCTCCTACAATGAGCAGTTCTTC
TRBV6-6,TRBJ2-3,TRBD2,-,CASTYTWVTGTSGRGTDTQYF,TGTGCCAGCACTTACACGTGGGTAACCGGGACTAGCGGGAGAGGGACAGATACGCAGTATTTT
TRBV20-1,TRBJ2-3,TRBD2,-,CSGVRGGLGTQYF,TGCAGTGGGGTCCGGGGGGGCTTAGGTACGCAGTATTTT
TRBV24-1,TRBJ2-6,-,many,CATSDGSVSGANVLTF,TGTGCCACCAGTGATGGGTCAGTCTCTGGGGCCAACGTCCTGACTTTC
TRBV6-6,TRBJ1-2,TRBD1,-,CANSFTGAENGYTF,TGTGCCAATAGTTTCACAGGGGCGGAGAATGGCTACACCTTC
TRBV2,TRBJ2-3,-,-,CASPRESKDTQYF,TGTGCCAGCCCACGGGAGTCAAAAGATACGCAGTATTTT
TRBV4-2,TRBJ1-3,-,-,CASSHPGGNTLYF,TGTGCCAGCAGCCACCCGGGAGGAAACACCTTATATTTT
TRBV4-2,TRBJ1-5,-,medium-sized,CASSQGTVNQPQHF,TGTGCCAGCAGCCAAGGGACAGTAAATCAGCCCCAGCATTTT
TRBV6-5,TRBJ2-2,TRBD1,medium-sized,CASRTRLGTENTGELFF,TGTGCCAGCAGAACAAGACTGGGGACAGAAAACACCGGGGAGCTGTTTTTT
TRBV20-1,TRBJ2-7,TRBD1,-,CNAPMRDSRSYEKYF,TGCAATGCCCCAATGAGGGACAGTCGATCCTACGAGAAGTACTTC
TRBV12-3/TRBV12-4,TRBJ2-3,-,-,CTSSFKRTWSTDTQYF,TGTACCAGCAGTTTTAAGAGGACATGGAGCACAGATACGCAGTATTTT
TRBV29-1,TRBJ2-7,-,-,CSVGTWAEQYF,TGCAGCGTGGGGACATGGGCCGAGCAGTACTTC
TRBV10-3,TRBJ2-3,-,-,CAMSESSLSTDTQYF,TGTGCCATGAGCGAGTCGTCGCTCTCCACAGATACGCAGTATTTT
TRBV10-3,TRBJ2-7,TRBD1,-,CAISPRTGNSYERYF,TGTGCCATCAGTCCCAGGACAGGGAACTCCTACGAGCGGTACTTC
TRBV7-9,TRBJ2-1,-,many,CASSLNLYREEQFF,TGTGCCAGCAGCTTAAATTTGTATCGGGAGGAGCAGTTCTTC
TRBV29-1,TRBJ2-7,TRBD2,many,CSVELAGGTYEQYF,TGCAGCGTTGAACTAGCGGGGGGCACATACGAGCAGTACTTC
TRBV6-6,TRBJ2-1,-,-,CASSYLAGTAYNERFF,TGTGCCAGCAGTTACTTGGCGGGGACCGCCTACAATGAGCGGTTCTTC
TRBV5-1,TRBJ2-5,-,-,CASSPGTSQGTQHF,TGCGCCAGCAGCCCCGGGACATCCCAAGGGACCCAGCACTTC
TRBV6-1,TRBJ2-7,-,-,CASTWDSNYEHYF,TGTGCCAGCACCTGGGATTCGAACTACGAGCACTACTTC
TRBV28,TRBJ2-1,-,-,CASSLGTGGYIEQFF,TGTGCCAGCAGTTTAGGGACTGGCGGCTACATTGAGCAGTTCTTC
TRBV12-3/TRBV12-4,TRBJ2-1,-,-,CASSLRLTDYIEQFF,TGTGCCAGCAGTTTACGACTAACGGATTACATTGAGCAGTTCTTC
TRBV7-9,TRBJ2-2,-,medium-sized,CASSEGRLAFNTGELFF,TGTGCCAGCAGCGAAGGGAGGCTAGCTTTCAACACCGGGGAGCTGTTTTTT
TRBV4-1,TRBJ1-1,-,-,CASSQGRFRATTEAFF,TGCGCCAGTAGCCAAGGTCGTTTCAGGGCGACCACTGAAGCTTTCTTT
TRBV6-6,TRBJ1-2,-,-,CASSSRDGYGYTF,TGTGCCAGCAGTTCCCGGGACGGGTATGGCTATACCTTC
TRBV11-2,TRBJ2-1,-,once,CTSSIYTSYAPCDQFF,TGTACCAGCAGCATATACACCAGCTATGCCCCCTGTGACCAGTTCTTC
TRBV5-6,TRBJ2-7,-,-,CASSLIKSNYEQYF,TGTGCCAGCAGCTTGATTAAGAGCAACTACGAGCAGTACTTC
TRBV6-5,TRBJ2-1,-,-,CANSYTPGANEQFF,TGTGCGAACAGTTATACCCCCGGGGCCAATGAGCAGTTCTTC
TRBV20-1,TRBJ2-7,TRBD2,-,CSARSNSGEEYYELYF,TGCAGTGCTAGATCCAATAGCGGGGAGGAGTACTACGAGCTATACTTC
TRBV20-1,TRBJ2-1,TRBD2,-,CSAAASGLALYNEQFF,TGCAGTGCTGCCGCCTCAGGACTAGCGCTTTACAATGAGCAGTTCTTC
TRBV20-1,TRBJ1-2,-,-,CNARAPGNGGYTF,TGCAATGCTAGAGCGCCAGGGAATGGTGGCTACACCTTC
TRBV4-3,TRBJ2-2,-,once,CASTQDITNTGELFF,TGCGCCAGCACCCAAGATATCACGAACACCGGGGAGCTGTTTTTT
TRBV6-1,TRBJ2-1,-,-,CASSACRLDFLLSTAYNEQFF,TGTGCCAGCAGTGCGTGCCGGTTAGACTTCTTACTCTCGACAGCCTACAATGAGCAGTTCTTC
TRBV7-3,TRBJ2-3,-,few,CASSSQSRDTQYF,TGTGCCAGCAGCTCCCAAAGTCGTGATACGCAGTATTTT
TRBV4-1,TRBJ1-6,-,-,CASRLHRAGSPLHF,TGCGCCAGCAGACTACATAGGGCCGGTTCACCCCTGCACTTT
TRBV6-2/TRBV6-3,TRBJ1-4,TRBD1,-,CVSSDSGTANENLLF,TGTGTCAGCAGTGACTCTGGGACAGCTAATGAAAATCTGTTATTT
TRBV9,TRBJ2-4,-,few,CASSVVGILAKNIQYF,TGTGCCAGCAGCGTAGTTGGAATCCTAGCCAAAAACATTCAGTACTTC
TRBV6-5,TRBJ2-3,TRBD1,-,CTTSDRGDTQYF,TGTACCACCAGCGACAGGGGAGATACGCAGTATTTT
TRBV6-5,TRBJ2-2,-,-,CASITGTKDTGELSF,TGTGCCAGCATAACCGGGACCAAAGACACCGGGGAGCTGTCTTTT